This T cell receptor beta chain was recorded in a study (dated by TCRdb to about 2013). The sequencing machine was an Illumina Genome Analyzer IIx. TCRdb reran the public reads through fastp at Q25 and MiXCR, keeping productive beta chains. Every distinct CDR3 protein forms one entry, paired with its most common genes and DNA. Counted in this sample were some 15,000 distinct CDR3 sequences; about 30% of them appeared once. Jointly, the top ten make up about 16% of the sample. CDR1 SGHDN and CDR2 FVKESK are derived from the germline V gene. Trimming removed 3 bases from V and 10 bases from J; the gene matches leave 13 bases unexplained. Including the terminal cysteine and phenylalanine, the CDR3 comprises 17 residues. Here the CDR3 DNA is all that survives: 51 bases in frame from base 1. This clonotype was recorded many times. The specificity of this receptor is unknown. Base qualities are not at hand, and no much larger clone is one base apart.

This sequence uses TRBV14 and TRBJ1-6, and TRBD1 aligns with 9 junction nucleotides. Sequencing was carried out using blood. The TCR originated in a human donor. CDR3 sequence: CASSQELQGQGSSPLHF. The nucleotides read TGTGCCAGCAGCCAGGAGCTACAGGGACAGGGCAGCTCACCCCTCCACTTT.